This passage covers 20 T cell receptor beta chains from one sample sequenced in a study of blood T cells in healthy people across ages. The authors ran a second PCR of roughly 6 to 12 cycles using a sample-barcoded 5' primer and a J-beta primer mix. TCRdb used MiXCR to reprocess the 5' RACE reads, holding one entry per CDR3 protein. The table records about 650,000 distinct CDR3 sequences, approximately 29% of them present only once. Sequencing was done on a sample of blood. These receptors were taken from an elderly woman in good health.

In its sample, this clonotype was seen many times. The J gene is TRBJ2-1, the V gene TRBV20-1; possibly TRBD2 for D (6 bases). CDR1 and CDR2 (germline): DFQATT, SNEGSKA (reference sequence). V lost 6 bases and J 2 bases, leaving 20 bases between the germline ends. This CDR3 has 16 amino acids. The CDR3 reads CSAPDGTHSPYNEQFF. CDR3 DNA sequence: TGCAGTGCCCCTGACGGGACTCACAGCCCCTACAATGAGCAGTTCTTC.

Concerning this clonotype itself: A read error may be the cause here, since a much bigger clone is one base away. J is TRBJ1-6 and V is TRBV5-1; 8 bases align to TRBD1. CDR3 size: 14 residues. Germline-derived CDR1 and CDR2 are SGHRS and YFSETQ. CDR3 loop: CASSLGQEGSPPHF. Here the CDR3 DNA reads TGCGCCAGCAGCCTGGGACAGGAAGGGTCACCCCCCCACTTT.

This clonotype was counted only a few times. The rearrangement uses TRBV11-1 and TRBJ2-2; 7 nucleotides align to TRBD1. Germline-derived CDR1 and CDR2 are SGHAT and FQDESV (reference sequence). The CDR3 is made up of 13 amino acids. V lost 4 bases to trimming and J lost 5 bases; unmatched junction nucleotides: 1. The CDR3 loop is CASSWDRTGELFF. The CDR3 nucleotides are TGTGCCAGCAGCTGGGACAGAACCGGGGAGCTGTTTTTT.

Only a few counts were recorded for this clonotype. A much larger clone sits a single nucleotide away, making a read error possible. This rearrangement joins TRBV6-6 to TRBJ2-3, with 7 nucleotides matching TRBD2. Germline CDR1 and CDR2: MNHNY and SVGAGI (reference sequence). The CDR3 has 16 amino acids. After removal of 2 bases from V and 1 base from J, the junction contained 6 bases not matched to a gene. CDR3 sequence reads: CASSYPAGPGTDTQYF. The DNA for the CDR3 is TGTGCCAGCAGTTACCCAGCGGGGCCCGGCACAGATACGCAGTATTTT.

The CDR3 protein is CASSIDLDWGNTEAFF. As DNA, the CDR3 is TGTGCCAGTAGTATAGACCTGGATTGGGGGAACACTGAAGCTTTCTTT. This chain connects TRBV19 to TRBJ1-1; unclear D gene. Per germline, CDR1 LNHDA and CDR2 SQIVND (reference sequence). V was cut by 0 bases and J by 1 base, with 12 bases left in between. The CDR3 runs 16 residues.

This clonotype was seen repeatedly, ten times or more. The V gene is TRBV5-4, the J gene TRBJ1-2; 8 positions match TRBD1. The germline V gene encodes CDR1 SGHNT and CDR2 YYREEE (reference sequence). Unmatched junction bases numbered 1, after V lost 3 bases and J lost 0 bases. The length of the CDR3 is 14 residues. CDR3 in amino acids: CASSWGQANYGYTF. CDR3 nucleotides: TGTGCCAGCAGCTGGGGACAGGCTAACTATGGCTACACCTTC.

This clonotype showed up many times. The chain combines TRBV5-6 with TRBJ2-5; 8 positions agree with TRBD1. The CDR3 runs to 15 residues. V lost 4 bases and J lost 4; bases outside the gene matches: 9. Germline CDR1 reads SGHDT; CDR2 reads YYEEEE. CDR3 sequence reads: CASSPDRARGETQYF. CDR3 in DNA: TGTGCCAGCAGCCCGGACAGGGCCCGTGGAGAGACCCAGTACTTC.

This clonotype has just a few counts. The chain links TRBV6-5 to TRBJ1-1; tentatively, D is TRBD1 (5 bases). This CDR3 is 15 amino acids long. V was cut by 3 bases and J by 8 bases, with 19 bases left in between. Germline assignment: CDR1 MNHEY and CDR2 SVGAGI. The CDR3 coding sequence is TGTGCCAGCAGTTATGGGCCGGGGGGAGGTGAGGAAGCTTTCTTT. This translates into CASSYGPGGGEEAFF.

Comment on this clonotype: This clone may be a read error of a much larger clone one base away. The rearrangement joins TRBV5-1 to TRBJ2-5; D might be TRBD2 (6 bases). Trimming stripped 6 bases from V and 7 bases from J, with 16 bases between. CDR1 is SGHRS, CDR2 YFSETQ, per germline. The CDR3 runs to 13 residues. The CDR3 region has the DNA TGCGCCAGCACGTTGGAAGGGCGGGGGACCCAGTACTTC. Encoded protein: CASTLEGRGTQYF.

This clonotype was detected ten times or more. The rearrangement uses TRBV20-1 and TRBJ2-1; 9 bases map to TRBD1. The CDR3 consists of 15 residues. Trimming took 5 bases from V and 7 from J; bases not matched to a gene: 12. Germline-derived CDR1 and CDR2 are DFQATT and SNEGSKA (reference sequence). The CDR3 DNA is TGCAGTGCTTACCCCGGGGGACAGGGCGCGAATGAGCAGTTCTTC. It translates to CSAYPGGQGANEQFF.

This rearrangement joins TRBV29-1 to TRBJ2-1, with a tentative D call TRBD2 (5 bases). Germline V gene sequence: CDR1 SQVTM, CDR2 ANQGSEA. V was pared by 6 bases and J by 1 base, with 13 bases between. The CDR3 has 14 residues. The CDR3 region has the DNA TGCAGCGTGGGCATAGGAGGATCCTACAATGAGCAGTTCTTC. Translating it yields CSVGIGGSYNEQFF.

The genes are TRBV4-1 and TRBJ2-5; 8 bases map to TRBD1. The junction had 14 bases not matched to a gene; V was cut back by 6 bases and J by 14 bases. The germline CDR1 and CDR2 sequences are MGHRA and YSYEKL. The CDR3 has 13 amino acids. The CDR3 reads CASRATGEETPYF. In nucleotides, the CDR3 is TGCGCCAGCAGAGCGACAGGGGAAGAGACCCCCTACTTC.

This clonotype occurred many times. The V call is TRBV7-2, the J call TRBJ2-3; 14 bases map to TRBD2. V was pared by 0 bases and J by 7 bases, with 6 bases of the junction left unmatched. CDR3 size: 17 residues. Germline-derived CDR1 and CDR2 are SGHTA and FQGNSA. The DNA of the CDR3 is TGTGCCAGCAGCTTAGCCCGACTAGCGGGGGGGAGGAATACGCAGTATTTT. Residues: CASSLARLAGGRNTQYF. The complete variable domain, with remaining parts taken from reference TRBV7-2 and TRBJ2-3, reads GAGVSQSPSNKVTEKGKDVELRCDPISGHTALYWYRQSLGQGLEFLIYFQGNSAPDKSGLPSDRFSAERTGGSVSTLTIQRTQQEDSAVYLCASSLARLAGGRNTQYFGPGTRLTVL.

This chain links TRBV15 with TRBJ2-3; 11 positions agree with TRBD2. V lost 2 bases to trimming and J lost 6 bases; unmatched junction nucleotides: 4. Germline V gene sequence: CDR1 LNHNV, CDR2 YYDKDF (reference sequence). This CDR3 is built from 15 residues. CDR3 sequence: CATSRLAGGGDTQYF. CDR3 bases: TGTGCCACCAGCAGACTAGCGGGAGGCGGCGATACGCAGTATTTT.

The table lists this clonotype with a few counts. One base away lies a much larger clone, so this may be a sequencing read error. The rearrangement links TRBV5-1 to TRBJ2-1; 12 bases fit TRBD1. Germline V gene sequence: CDR1 SGHRS, CDR2 YFSETQ. V lost 4 bases and J lost 7; bases outside the gene matches: 12. The CDR3 totals 17 residues. CDR3 DNA: TGCGCCAGCAGCCCCTGGGACAGGGGGCTTGTGTGTAATGAGCAGTTCTTC. Residues: CASSPWDRGLVCNEQFF.

With regard to this clonotype: Possible read error: a much larger clone is one base away. V usage is TRBV6-2 or TRBV6-3 and J usage is TRBJ2-1; 9 bases align to TRBD1. This CDR3 contains 11 residues. Germline values: CDR1 MNHEY, CDR2 SVGEGT. Written as DNA, the CDR3 is TGTGTCAGTGGACAGGGGAATGAGCAGTTCTTC. As protein: CVSGQGNEQFF.

This clonotype showed up many times. The CDR3 DNA reads as TGCAGTGCTAGGAAGCTAGCGGGGGACAATGAGCAGTTCTTC. Protein: CSARKLAGDNEQFF. The V call is TRBV20-1, the J call TRBJ2-1; 10 bases line up with TRBD2. This CDR3 comprises 14 residues. The junction had 4 bases not matched to a gene; V was cut back by 3 bases and J by 5 bases. Germline V gene sequence: CDR1 DFQATT, CDR2 SNEGSKA (reference sequence).

This clonotype has at least ten counts. This chain joins TRBV27 and TRBJ2-3, with D unclear. Trimming removed 5 bases at V and 2 bases at J, with 5 bases between. The CDR3 extends over 12 amino acids. CDR1 and CDR2 from the germline V gene are MNHEY and SMNVEV (reference sequence). The CDR3: CASSRTTDTQYF. CDR3 in DNA: TGTGCCAGCAGTAGGACCACAGATACGCAGTATTTT.

The genes are TRBV20-1 and TRBJ2-1; TRBD2 matches 8 bases. J was trimmed by 2 bases and V by 4 bases; bases with no gene match: 7. Germline CDR1 is DFQATT and CDR2 is SNEGSKA (reference sequence). The CDR3 consists of 15 residues. The CDR3 region is CSAKTSGGTYNEQFF. The CDR3 nucleotides are TGCAGTGCTAAAACGAGCGGGGGCACCTACAATGAGCAGTTCTTC.

The chain uses TRBV6-2 or TRBV6-3 and TRBJ2-7; D gene unclear. This CDR3 is 14 amino acids long. From germline, CDR1 is MNHEY and CDR2 SVGEGT. V shed 6 bases and J shed 2 bases, with 14 bases lying between them. The CDR3 DNA reads TGTGCCAGCAGCCAAGGCCGGAGAACCTACGAGCAGTACTTC. It is translated as CASSQGRRTYEQYF.